This T cell receptor (beta chain) appears in the sequencing data of a study of T cell changes during pregnancy in multiple sclerosis (dated by TCRdb to the late 2010s). General notes on the study: The study looked at changes in the T cell repertoire across pregnancy in women with multiple sclerosis.

About this clone itself: This clone's antigen is unknown. No per-base quality is available; no much larger clone lies one base away.

The germline V gene (reference sequence) sets CDR1 to LNHNV and CDR2 to YYDKDF. V trim: 10 bases; J trim: 2 bases; unmatched bases: 12. Reading from cysteine to phenylalanine, the CDR3 counts 15 amino acids. Just CDR3 DNA is preserved here, 45 bases in frame from base 1. Library prep was done by the immunoSEQ multiplex PCR assay. TCRdb provides this immuneACCESS table in a form limited to in-frame rearrangements. Some clones are lacking; in checked studies, under half of them reflect an unresolved V gene, and why the rest are absent is not known. This sample has over 35,000 clones in its table, and over 75% of those were observed once. Approximately 8.4% of the sample is held by the ten biggest clonotypes.

The material sequenced was CD8+ T cells from peripheral blood mononuclear cells, taken before pregnancy. The sequence joins TRBV15 to TRBJ2-3; the central 7 bases match TRBD2. The sequence was collected from a female donor with multiple sclerosis, enrolled in a pregnancy study. The CDR3 amino acid sequence is: CAIGGASGFTDTQYF. The sequenced DNA: TGTGCCATCGGTGGGGCTAGCGGATTCACAGATACGCAGTATTTT. The entire variable domain, with the stretches around the CDR3 drawn from the reference TRBV15 and TRBJ2-3 proteins, is DAMVIQNPRYQVTQFGKPVTLSCSQTLNHNVMYWYQQKSSQAPKLLFHYYDKDFNNEADTPDNFQSRRPNTSFCFLDIRSPGLGDTAMYLCAIGGASGFTDTQYFGPGTRLTVL.